The rows below give T cell receptor beta chains drawn from one sample of a study of control samples from healthy donors and cancer patients. This table comes from immunoSEQ multiplex PCR, and its TCRdb copy is limited to in-frame clones, with some not included. The sample lists about 130,000 clones, roughly 90% occurring once. The sample was blood. These receptors were obtained from a young man in good health. Each CDR3 is given with its conserved first and last residue. Rows give clone size only sometimes, using once, few, many, or a class for an expanded clone.

CDR3 protein: CASSTTPPASSQYF; V gene: TRBV6-2/TRBV6-3; J gene: TRBJ2-5; clone size: .
CDR3 protein: CASSLIFQLSSYEQYF; V gene: TRBV5-5; J gene: TRBJ2-7; clone size: .
CDR3 protein: CASSPPWRGGNEQFF; V gene: TRBV7-9; J gene: TRBJ2-1; clone size: .
CDR3 protein: CASSDQGAIVETQYF; V gene: TRBV2; J gene: TRBJ2-5; clone size: .
CDR3 protein: CASSFRDSLATQYF; V gene: TRBV5-1; J gene: TRBJ2-3; clone size: .
CDR3 protein: CASSLEINTQYF; V gene: TRBV11-2; J gene: TRBJ2-3; clone size: .
CDR3 protein: CASPSGRGVETQYF; V gene: TRBV5-4; J gene: TRBJ2-5; clone size: .
CDR3 protein: CAISPGSNQPQHF; V gene: TRBV10-3; J gene: TRBJ1-5; clone size: .
CDR3 protein: CASSGQGGTEAFF; V gene: TRBV5-1; J gene: TRBJ1-1; clone size: .
CDR3 protein: CASRSTSGGPFNEQFF; V gene: TRBV4-1; J gene: TRBJ2-1; clone size: .
CDR3 protein: CASSPEGYNQPQHF; V gene: TRBV6-5; J gene: TRBJ1-5; clone size: .
CDR3 protein: CASRQDRMGYEQYF; V gene: TRBV6-5; J gene: TRBJ2-7; clone size: .
CDR3 protein: CASSWTGGNQPQHF; V gene: TRBV28; J gene: TRBJ1-5; clone size: .
CDR3 protein: CASGDGFSGNTIYF; V gene: TRBV19; J gene: TRBJ1-3; clone size: .
CDR3 protein: CSASVGRGKLFF; V gene: TRBV20-1; J gene: TRBJ1-4; clone size: .
CDR3 protein: CAIRGQASNTGELFF; V gene: TRBV10-3; J gene: TRBJ2-2; clone size: once
CDR3 protein: CASRPLRGLNTEAFF; V gene: TRBV7-9; J gene: TRBJ1-1; clone size: .
CDR3 protein: CASSVAPSPSYEQYF; V gene: TRBV9; J gene: TRBJ2-7; clone size: .
CDR3 protein: CASSTRPTGTYGNTIYF; V gene: TRBV19; J gene: TRBJ1-3; clone size: .
CDR3 protein: CASSERGVQPQHF; V gene: TRBV6-1; J gene: TRBJ1-5; clone size: .
CDR3 protein: CASSQESLKPQHF; V gene: TRBV2; J gene: TRBJ1-5; clone size: .
CDR3 protein: CASSYRETQYF; V gene: TRBV4-1; J gene: TRBJ2-5; clone size: .
CDR3 protein: CASSISRAYEQYF; V gene: TRBV19; J gene: TRBJ2-7; clone size: .
CDR3 protein: CASRGTLATNEKLFF; V gene: TRBV5-6; J gene: TRBJ1-4; clone size: .
CDR3 protein: CASSLDSPYGYTF; V gene: TRBV7-9; J gene: TRBJ1-2; clone size: .
CDR3 protein: CASSLGTGDSYEQYF; V gene: TRBV5-1; J gene: TRBJ2-7; clone size: .
CDR3 protein: CASSHPRTGYYGYTF; V gene: TRBV18; J gene: TRBJ1-2; clone size: .
CDR3 protein: CASSFRQGAGYGYTF; V gene: TRBV9; J gene: TRBJ1-2; clone size: .
CDR3 protein: CASSAAGQGRSYEQYF; V gene: TRBV6-1; J gene: TRBJ2-7; clone size: .
CDR3 protein: CASSPGDRGGEKLFF; V gene: TRBV11-2; J gene: TRBJ1-4; clone size: .
CDR3 protein: CASSWGQGGRGYTF; V gene: TRBV7-2; J gene: TRBJ1-2; clone size: .
CDR3 protein: CASSTDRVDGYTF; V gene: TRBV5-1; J gene: TRBJ1-2; clone size: .
CDR3 protein: CASTDRTKGNSPLHF; V gene: TRBV10-2; J gene: TRBJ1-6; clone size: .
CDR3 protein: CSAQRGTEAFF; V gene: TRBV20-1; J gene: TRBJ1-1; clone size: .
CDR3 protein: CASSLGTGDSPLHF; V gene: TRBV5-1; J gene: TRBJ1-6; clone size: .
CDR3 protein: CASSMGQGKEKLFF; V gene: TRBV19; J gene: TRBJ1-4; clone size: .
CDR3 protein: CVSSQANLGGDGYTF; V gene: TRBV4-1; J gene: TRBJ1-2; clone size: .
CDR3 protein: CAWSVQDSRFYGYTF; V gene: TRBV30; J gene: TRBJ1-2; clone size: once
CDR3 protein: CASSSRGQTGELFF; V gene: TRBV27; J gene: TRBJ2-2; clone size: .